The 11 T cell receptor beta chains below come from one sample, sequenced in a study of OX40 agonist ivuxolimab in advanced cancers. Here immunoSEQ multiplex PCR was the method, and the copy in TCRdb shows in-frame clones only, minus some. The table has tens of thousands of clones, approximately 80% seen once. Sequenced here: CD4+ or CD8+ T cells sorted from blood, sampled in a trial of the OX40 agonist ivuxolimab. These receptors were collected from an adult with an advanced solid tumor such as melanoma, head and neck, liver or kidney cancer.

The chain is built from TRBV5-1 and TRBJ1-2; 7 positions match TRBD1. The V gene's germline CDR1 is SGHRS and CDR2 YFSETQ. The CDR3 contains 13 residues. Trimming took 4 bases from V and 3 from J; bases not matched to a gene: 3. CDR3 in DNA: TGCGCCAGCAGCGGTGACAGGGACTATGGCTACACCTTC. Encoded protein: CASSGDRDYGYTF.

CDR3 coding DNA: TGCGCCAGCAGCCCACAGGGGCCCTTGAACACTGAAGCTTTCTTT. Residues: CASSPQGPLNTEAFF. The chain joins TRBV5-1 to TRBJ1-1, with 7 bases that match TRBD1. Germline V gene lookup returns CDR1 SGHRS and CDR2 YFSETQ. This CDR3 region has 15 residues. Trimming took 4 bases from V and 0 from J; bases not matched to a gene: 6.

This rearrangement joins TRBV25-1 to TRBJ2-3; D is possibly TRBD1 (6 bases). This CDR3 has 15 residues. The V end was cut by 3 bases, the J end by 4 bases, with 14 bases between. Germline lookup yields CDR1 MGHDK and CDR2 SYGVNS. The CDR3 spells CASSDPGVVADTQYF. In DNA form, the CDR3 reads TGTGCCAGCAGTGACCCAGGGGTGGTCGCAGATACGCAGTATTTT.

The chain has TRBV19 and TRBJ2-7; D unresolved. Trimming cost V 6 bases and J 6 bases, with 18 bases left between them. CDR1 LNHDA and CDR2 SQIVND come from the germline V gene (reference sequence). The CDR3 totals 14 residues. CDR3 amino acids: CASSPRSRSVEQYF. The CDR3 DNA sequence: TGTGCCAGTAGCCCGCGTAGCCGGAGTGTCGAGCAGTACTTC.

The chain employs TRBV18 and TRBJ2-3, with D hard to call. This CDR3 comprises 14 residues. Deletions cut 4 bases from V and 3 bases from J, with 11 bases between. Germline V CDR1 and CDR2: KGHSH, LQKENI. CDR3 sequence: CASSLPGATDTQYF. Here the CDR3 DNA reads TGTGCCAGCTCACTTCCGGGCGCTACAGATACGCAGTATTTT.

The chain uses TRBV7-2 and TRBJ2-5, with 9 bases identical to TRBD1. V lost 4 bases, J lost 5 bases, and 8 bases stayed unmatched. The CDR3 extends over 15 amino acids. The V gene's germline CDR1 is SGHTA and CDR2 FQGNSA. Here the CDR3 DNA reads TGTGCCAGCAGCTCTTCCGGGACAGGGTCGGAGACCCAGTACTTC. Protein product: CASSSSGTGSETQYF.

The CDR3 DNA reads TGTGCCAGCAGTTCCCCACCCATCCAAGAGACCCAGTACTTC. It codes for CASSSPPIQETQYF. The chain links TRBV27 to TRBJ2-5, with D uncertain. The CDR3 is made up of 14 amino acids. Germline V gives CDR1 MNHEY, CDR2 SMNVEV (reference sequence). Trimming shortened V by 4 bases and J by 1 base, and 10 bases separated the two germline ends.

The chain combines TRBV5-4 with TRBJ1-2, with 8 nucleotides matching TRBD1. J gave up 4 bases and V 3 bases, and 8 bases lay outside the gene matches. The germline V gene encodes CDR1 SGHNT and CDR2 YYREEE (reference sequence). The length of the CDR3 is 15 residues. The CDR3 here is CASSSDRGEAYGYTF. CDR3 bases: TGTGCCAGCAGCTCTGACAGGGGAGAAGCCTATGGCTACACCTTC.

This chain links TRBV27 with TRBJ2-7; 10 positions agree with TRBD2. V dropped 6 bases and J dropped 6; count of bases not matched to a gene: 11. Germline-derived CDR1 and CDR2 are MNHEY and SMNVEV (reference sequence). This CDR3 comprises 15 residues. The CDR3 DNA reads as TGTGCCAGCAGGATCACTAGCGGGGTCCTCGTCGAGCAGTACTTC. It is translated as CASRITSGVLVEQYF.

This clone came up once. The chain has TRBV29-1 and TRBJ2-5, with TRBD1 matching 9 bases. Unmatched junction bases numbered 15, after V lost 6 bases and J lost 7 bases. This CDR3 has 15 residues. Germline V CDR1 and CDR2: SQVTM, ANQGSEA. CDR3 nucleotide sequence: TGCAGCGTCGCAGTTGGGGACAGGGCCTCCGGGACCCAGTACTTC. This gives the protein CSVAVGDRASGTQYF.

This clone was picked up a small number of times. This chain links TRBV5-1 with TRBJ2-2, with TRBD1 matching 8 bases. Germline trimming cut 4 bases from V and 1 base from J; bases unmatched to any gene: 6. Germline V CDR1 and CDR2: SGHRS, YFSETQ. The CDR3 consists of 16 residues. DNA for the CDR3: TGCGCCAGCAGCCGGGGTGGGACAGGGAACACCGGGGAGCTGTTTTTT. This sequence encodes CASSRGGTGNTGELFF.